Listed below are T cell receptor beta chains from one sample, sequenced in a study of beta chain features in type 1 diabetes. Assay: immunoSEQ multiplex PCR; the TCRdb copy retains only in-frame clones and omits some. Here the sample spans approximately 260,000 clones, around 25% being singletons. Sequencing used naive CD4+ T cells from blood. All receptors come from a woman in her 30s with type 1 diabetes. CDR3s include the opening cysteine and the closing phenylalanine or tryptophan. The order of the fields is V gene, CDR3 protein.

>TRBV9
CASSVYRSGSYEQYF
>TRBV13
CASSPTGDHGYTF
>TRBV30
CAWSTLGATEAFF
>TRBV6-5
CASSLTGVRQYF
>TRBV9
CASSVADSSTSYNEQFF
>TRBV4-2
CASSPRGLVHPTDTQYF
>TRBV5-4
CASSPLAGAIGEQYF
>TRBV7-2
CASSILAVANTDTQYF
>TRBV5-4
CASSSRDSSYTQYF
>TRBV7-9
CASSRDSTEAFF
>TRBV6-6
CASIGPSAEPQHF
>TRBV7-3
CASSPEGAHYEQYF
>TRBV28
CASSLLAGAEAEAFF
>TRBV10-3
CAISVDRAGGELFF
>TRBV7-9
CASTLWGVQETQYF
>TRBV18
CASSGSGSQETQYF
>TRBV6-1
CASSEAWTGFEQYF
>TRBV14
CASSQGGEQYF
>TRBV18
CASSPYRQGSGGGDYGYTF
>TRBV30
CAWSEASGVFNEQFF
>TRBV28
CASSSTTGIYGYTF
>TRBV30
CAWSVIQGGEPQHF
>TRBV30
CAWNRGLTYEQYF
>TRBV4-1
CASSQERYSGANVLTF
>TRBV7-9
CASSLGTSGRPSSYEQYF
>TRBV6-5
CASSYSMNTEAFF
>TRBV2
CASRTFRSSDGYTF
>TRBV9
CASSVATGYAQETQYF
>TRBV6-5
CASSYTGTSGRDTQYF
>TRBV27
CASSTYGPLAGETQYF
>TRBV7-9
CASSLDDRVSSYEQYF
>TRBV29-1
CSVVRSGTEAFF
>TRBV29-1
CSVGQGHSNQPQHF
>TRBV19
CASSTGSGGPYEQYF
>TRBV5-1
CASSLLAEGGDEQFF
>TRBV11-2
CASSLGLWDTQYF
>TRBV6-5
CASREPTGVYGYTF
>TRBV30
CAWSVRQGGYTF
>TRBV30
CAWSWQGGEQFF
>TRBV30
CASPAGGYGYTF